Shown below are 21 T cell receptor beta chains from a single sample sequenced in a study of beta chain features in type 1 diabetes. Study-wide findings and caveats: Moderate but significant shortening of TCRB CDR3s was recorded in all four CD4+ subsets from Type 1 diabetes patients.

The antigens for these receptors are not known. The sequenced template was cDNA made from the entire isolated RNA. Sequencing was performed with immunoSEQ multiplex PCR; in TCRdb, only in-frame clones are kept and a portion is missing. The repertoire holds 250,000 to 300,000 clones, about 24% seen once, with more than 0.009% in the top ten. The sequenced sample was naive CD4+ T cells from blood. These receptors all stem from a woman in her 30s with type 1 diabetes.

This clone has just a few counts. CDR3 region: CASSQGASGRIGQFF. For the CDR3, the DNA is TGTGCCAGCAGCCAAGGCGCTAGCGGGAGGATCGGGCAGTTCTTC. The chain has TRBV14 and TRBJ2-1; the match to TRBD2 covers 11 bases. Germline CDR1 and CDR2: SGHDN and FVKESK. With 1 base clipped from V and 12 bases from J, the junction kept 8 bases outside the gene matches. CDR3 length: 15 residues. Looking up the rest from reference TRBV14 and TRBJ2-1 gives the full variable domain: EAGVTQFPSHSVIEKGQTVTLRCDPISGHDNLYWYRRVMGKEIKFLLHFVKESKQDESGMPNNRFLAERTGGTYSTLKVQPAELEDSGVYFCASSQGASGRIGQFFGPGTRLTVL.

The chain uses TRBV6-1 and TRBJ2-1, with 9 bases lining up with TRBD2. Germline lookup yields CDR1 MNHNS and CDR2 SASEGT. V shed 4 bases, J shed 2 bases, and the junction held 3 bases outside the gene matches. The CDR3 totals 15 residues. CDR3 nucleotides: TGTGCCAGCAGTGGAGCGGGAGGTACCTACAATGAGCAGTTCTTC. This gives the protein CASSGAGGTYNEQFF.

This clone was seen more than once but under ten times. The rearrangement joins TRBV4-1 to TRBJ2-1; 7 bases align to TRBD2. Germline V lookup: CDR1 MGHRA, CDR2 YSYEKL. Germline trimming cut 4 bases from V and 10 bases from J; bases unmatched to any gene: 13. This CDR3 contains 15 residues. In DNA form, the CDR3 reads TGCGCCAGCAGCCCCGGGTTGGGAGGGCTCAGGGAGCAGTTCTTC. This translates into CASSPGLGGLREQFF.

Here the CDR3 DNA reads TGTGCCAGCAGCTTGACTGGGACTTACTACAATGAGCAGTTCTTC. This codes for CASSLTGTYYNEQFF. This chain connects TRBV5-4 to TRBJ2-1, with a weak D call TRBD2 (6 bases). The CDR3 has 15 residues. Germline V gene data show CDR1 as SGHNT and CDR2 as YYREEE (reference sequence). With 1 base removed from V and 3 bases from J, the gap between germline ends came to 11 bases.

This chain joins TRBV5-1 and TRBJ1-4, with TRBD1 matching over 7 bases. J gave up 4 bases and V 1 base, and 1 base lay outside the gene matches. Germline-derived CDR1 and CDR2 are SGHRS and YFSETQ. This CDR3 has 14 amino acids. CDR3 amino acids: CASSLRQGNEKLFF. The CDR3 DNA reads TGCGCCAGCAGCTTGCGACAGGGTAATGAAAAACTGTTTTTT. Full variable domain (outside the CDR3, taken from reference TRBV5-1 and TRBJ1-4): KAGVTQTPRYLIKTRGQQVTLSCSPISGHRSVSWYQQTPGQGLQFLFEYFSETQRNKGNFPGRFSGRQFSNSRSEMNVSTLELGDSALYLCASSLRQGNEKLFFGSGTQLSVL.

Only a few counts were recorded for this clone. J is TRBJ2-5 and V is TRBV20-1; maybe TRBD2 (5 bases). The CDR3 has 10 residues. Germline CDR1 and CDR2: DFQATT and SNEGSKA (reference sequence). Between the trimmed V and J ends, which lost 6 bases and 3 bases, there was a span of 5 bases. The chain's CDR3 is CSAEEETQYF. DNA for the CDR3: TGCAGTGCGGAGGAAGAGACCCAGTACTTC.

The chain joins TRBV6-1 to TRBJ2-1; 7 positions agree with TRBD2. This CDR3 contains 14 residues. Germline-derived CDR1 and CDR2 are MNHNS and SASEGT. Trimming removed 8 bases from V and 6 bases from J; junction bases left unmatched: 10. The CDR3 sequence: CASEVAGVLNEQFF. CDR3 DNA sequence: TGTGCCAGCGAGGTGGCGGGAGTCCTCAATGAGCAGTTCTTC.

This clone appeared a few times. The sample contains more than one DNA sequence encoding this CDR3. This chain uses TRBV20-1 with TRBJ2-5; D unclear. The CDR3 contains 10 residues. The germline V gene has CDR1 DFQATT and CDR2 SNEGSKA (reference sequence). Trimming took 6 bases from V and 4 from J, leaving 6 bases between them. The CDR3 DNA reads TGCAGTGCACTGCGAGAGACCCAGTACTTC. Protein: CSALRETQYF.

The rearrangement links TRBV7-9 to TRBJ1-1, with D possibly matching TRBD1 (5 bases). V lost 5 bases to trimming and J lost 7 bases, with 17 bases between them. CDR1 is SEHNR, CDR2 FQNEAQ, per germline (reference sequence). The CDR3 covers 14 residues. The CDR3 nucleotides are TGTGCCAGCAGCCATGCCCCAGACAGTTATGAAGCTTTCTTT. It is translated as CASSHAPDSYEAFF.

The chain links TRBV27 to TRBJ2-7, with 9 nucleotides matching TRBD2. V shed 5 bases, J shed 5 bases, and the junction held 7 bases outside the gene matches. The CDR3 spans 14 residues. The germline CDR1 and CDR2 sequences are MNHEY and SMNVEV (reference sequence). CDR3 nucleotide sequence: TGTGCCAGCAGTAAACTAGCGGGCTACGACGAGCAGTACTTC. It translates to CASSKLAGYDEQYF.

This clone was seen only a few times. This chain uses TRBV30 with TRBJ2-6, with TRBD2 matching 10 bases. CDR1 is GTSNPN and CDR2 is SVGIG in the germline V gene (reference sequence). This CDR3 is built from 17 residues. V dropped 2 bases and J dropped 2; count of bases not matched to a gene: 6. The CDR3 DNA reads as TGTGCCTGGAGTATCGGACTAGCGGTAACTGGGGCCAACGTCCTGACTTTC. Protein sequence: CAWSIGLAVTGANVLTF.

The CDR3 spells CASRLSSGETQYF. CDR3 bases: TGTGCCAGCAGGCTGTCTAGTGGGGAGACCCAGTACTTC. The chain combines TRBV28 with TRBJ2-5, with unresolved D. V dropped 6 bases and J dropped 5 bases, with 13 bases sitting between them. Germline V gene sequence: CDR1 MDHEN, CDR2 SYDVKM. CDR3 length equals 13 residues.

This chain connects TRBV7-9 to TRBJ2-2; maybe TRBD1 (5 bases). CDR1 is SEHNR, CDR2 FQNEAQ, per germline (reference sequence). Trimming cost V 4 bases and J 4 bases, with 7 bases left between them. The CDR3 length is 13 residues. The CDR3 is CASSSGSTGELFF. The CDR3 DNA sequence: TGTGCCAGCAGCTCAGGGTCCACCGGGGAGCTGTTTTTT.

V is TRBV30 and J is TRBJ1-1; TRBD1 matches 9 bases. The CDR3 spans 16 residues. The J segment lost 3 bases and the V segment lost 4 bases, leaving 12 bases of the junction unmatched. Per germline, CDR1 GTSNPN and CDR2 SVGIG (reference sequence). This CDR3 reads CAWTKITTGGDTEAFF. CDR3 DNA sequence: TGTGCCTGGACTAAGATCACGACAGGGGGAGACACTGAAGCTTTCTTT.

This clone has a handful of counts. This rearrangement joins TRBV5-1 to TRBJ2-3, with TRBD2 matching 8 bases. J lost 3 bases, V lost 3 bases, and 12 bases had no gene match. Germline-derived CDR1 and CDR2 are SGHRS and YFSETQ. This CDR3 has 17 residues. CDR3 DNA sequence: TGCGCCAGCAGCTCCGTCTCAGCGGGAGCAGGTACAGATACGCAGTATTTT. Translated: CASSSVSAGAGTDTQYF.

CDR3 in DNA: TGCAGCGTCCGAGGGCCCGAGGAGACCCAGTACTTC. Amino acids: CSVRGPEETQYF. The J gene is TRBJ2-5, the V gene TRBV29-1, with TRBD2 as a possible D gene (5 bases). The V gene's germline CDR1 is SQVTM and CDR2 ANQGSEA. CDR3 length equals 12 residues. V was cut by 6 bases and J by 5 bases, with 13 bases left in between.

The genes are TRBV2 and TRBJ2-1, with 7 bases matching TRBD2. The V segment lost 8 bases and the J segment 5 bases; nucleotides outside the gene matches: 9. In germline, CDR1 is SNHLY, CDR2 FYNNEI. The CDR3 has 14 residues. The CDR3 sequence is CASRNLAGNNEQFF. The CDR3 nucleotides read TGTGCCAGCCGGAACTTAGCGGGTAACAATGAGCAGTTCTTC.

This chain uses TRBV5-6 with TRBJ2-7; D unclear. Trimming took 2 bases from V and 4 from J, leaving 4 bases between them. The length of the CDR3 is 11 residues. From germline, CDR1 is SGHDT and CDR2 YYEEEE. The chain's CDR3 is CASSFRYEQYF. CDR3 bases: TGTGCCAGCAGCTTCCGGTACGAGCAGTACTTC.

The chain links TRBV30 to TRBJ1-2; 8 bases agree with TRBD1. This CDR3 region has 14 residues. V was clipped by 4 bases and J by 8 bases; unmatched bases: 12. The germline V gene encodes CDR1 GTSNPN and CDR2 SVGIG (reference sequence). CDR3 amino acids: CAWTLVGQGAGYTF. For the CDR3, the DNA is TGTGCCTGGACCCTAGTGGGCCAGGGGGCAGGCTACACCTTC. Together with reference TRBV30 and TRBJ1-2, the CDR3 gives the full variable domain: SQTIHQWPATLVQPVGSPLSLECTVEGTSNPNLYWYRQAAGRGLQLLFYSVGIGQISSEVPQNLSASRPQDRQFILSSKKLLLSDSGFYLCAWTLVGQGAGYTFGSGTRLTVV.

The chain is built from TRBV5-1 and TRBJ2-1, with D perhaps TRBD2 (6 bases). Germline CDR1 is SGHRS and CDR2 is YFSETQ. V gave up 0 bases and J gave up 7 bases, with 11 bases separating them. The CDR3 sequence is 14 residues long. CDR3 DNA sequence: TGCGCCAGCAGCTTGGGGGGCGCGGGGAATGAGCAGTTCTTC. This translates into CASSLGGAGNEQFF.

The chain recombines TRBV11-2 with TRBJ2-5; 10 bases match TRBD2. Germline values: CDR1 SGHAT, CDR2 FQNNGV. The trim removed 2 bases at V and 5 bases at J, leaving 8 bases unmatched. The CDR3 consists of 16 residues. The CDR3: CASSLLVAGGGETQYF. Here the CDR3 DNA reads TGTGCCAGCAGCTTACTAGTAGCGGGAGGCGGGGAGACCCAGTACTTC.